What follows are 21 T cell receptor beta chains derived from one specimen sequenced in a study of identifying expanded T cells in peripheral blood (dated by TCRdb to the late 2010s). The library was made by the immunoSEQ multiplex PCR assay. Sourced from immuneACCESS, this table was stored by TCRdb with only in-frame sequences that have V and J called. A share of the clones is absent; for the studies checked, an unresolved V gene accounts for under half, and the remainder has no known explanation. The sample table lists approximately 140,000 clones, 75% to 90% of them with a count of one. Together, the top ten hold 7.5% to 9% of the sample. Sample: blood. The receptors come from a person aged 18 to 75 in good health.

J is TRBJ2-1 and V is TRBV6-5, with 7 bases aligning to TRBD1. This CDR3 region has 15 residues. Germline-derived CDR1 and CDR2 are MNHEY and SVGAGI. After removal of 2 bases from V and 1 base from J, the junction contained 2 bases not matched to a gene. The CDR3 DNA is TGTGCCAGCAGTTACCGGGACAGTTCCTACAATGAGCAGTTCTTC. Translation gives CASSYRDSSYNEQFF.

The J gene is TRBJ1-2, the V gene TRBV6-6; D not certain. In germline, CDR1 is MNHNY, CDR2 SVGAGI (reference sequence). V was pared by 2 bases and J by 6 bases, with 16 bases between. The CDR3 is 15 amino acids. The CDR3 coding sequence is TGTGCCAGCAGTTACCTCTCAAGCCCAAGGGATGGCTACACCTTC. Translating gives CASSYLSSPRDGYTF.

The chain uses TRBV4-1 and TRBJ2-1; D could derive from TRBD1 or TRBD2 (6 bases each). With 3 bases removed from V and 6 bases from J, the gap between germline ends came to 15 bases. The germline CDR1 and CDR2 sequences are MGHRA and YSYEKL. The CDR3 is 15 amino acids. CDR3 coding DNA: TGCGCCAGCAGCCACTTGGGGGGCCTCGTCAATGAGCAGTTCTTC. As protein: CASSHLGGLVNEQFF.

The CDR3 here is CATRVAASTDTQYF. DNA for the CDR3: TGTGCCACCCGAGTGGCAGCTAGCACAGATACGCAGTATTTT. The chain recombines TRBV2 with TRBJ2-3, with D unclear. Trimming stripped 10 bases from V and 0 bases from J, with 14 bases between. Germline-derived CDR1 and CDR2 are SNHLY and FYNNEI. The CDR3 loop spans 14 amino acids.

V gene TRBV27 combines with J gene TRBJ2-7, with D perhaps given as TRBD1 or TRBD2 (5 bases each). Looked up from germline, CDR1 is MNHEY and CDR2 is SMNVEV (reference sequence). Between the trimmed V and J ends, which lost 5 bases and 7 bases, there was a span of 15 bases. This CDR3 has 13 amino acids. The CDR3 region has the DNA TGTGCCAGCAGTCCAAATAGGGACGGGGAGCAGTACTTC. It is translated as CASSPNRDGEQYF.

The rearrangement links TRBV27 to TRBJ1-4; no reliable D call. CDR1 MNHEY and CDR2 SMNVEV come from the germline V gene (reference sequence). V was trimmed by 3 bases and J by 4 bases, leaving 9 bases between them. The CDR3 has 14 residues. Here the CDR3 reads CASSFAGNNEKLFF. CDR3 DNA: TGTGCCAGCAGTTTTGCGGGTAATAATGAAAAACTGTTTTTT.

CDR3 residues: CASSLRLGGTDTQYF. CDR3 sequence (DNA): TGTGCCAGCAGCTTACGTCTCGGTGGCACAGATACGCAGTATTTT. This chain joins TRBV7-6 and TRBJ2-3; unclear D gene. Germline CDR1 is SGHVS and CDR2 is FNYEAQ. The CDR3 has 15 amino acids. V was pared by 2 bases and J by 1 base, with 10 bases between. Looking up the rest from reference TRBV7-6 and TRBJ2-3 gives the full variable domain: GAGVSQSPRYKVTKRGQDVALRCDPISGHVSLYWYRQALGQGPEFLTYFNYEAQQDKSGLPNDRFSAERPEGSISTLTIQRTEQRDSAMYRCASSLRLGGTDTQYFGPGTRLTVL.

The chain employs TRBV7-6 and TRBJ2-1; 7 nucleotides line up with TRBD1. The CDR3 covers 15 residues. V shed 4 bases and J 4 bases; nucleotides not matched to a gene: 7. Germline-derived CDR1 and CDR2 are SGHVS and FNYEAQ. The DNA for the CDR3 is TGTGCCAGCAGCTCCTTGGGACAGAGTTACAATGAGCAGTTCTTC. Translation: CASSSLGQSYNEQFF.

CDR3 nucleotide sequence: TGTGCCAGCAGCTTAGGAGGGATGGGAGAGACCCAGTACTTC. It yields the protein CASSLGGMGETQYF. The chain employs TRBV7-2 and TRBJ2-5; D might be TRBD2 (5 bases). This CDR3 spans 14 amino acids. Per germline, CDR1 SGHTA and CDR2 FQGNSA. The germline V and J ends were trimmed by 1 base and 4 bases, with 10 bases remaining between them.

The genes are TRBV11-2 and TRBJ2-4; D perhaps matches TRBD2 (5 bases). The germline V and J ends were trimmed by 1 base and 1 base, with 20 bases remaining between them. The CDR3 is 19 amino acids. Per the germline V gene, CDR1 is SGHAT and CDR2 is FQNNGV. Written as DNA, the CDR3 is TGTGCCAGCAGCTTAGCTGGGTACATCTACCGAGGGGCCAAAAACATTCAGTACTTC. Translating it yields CASSLAGYIYRGAKNIQYF.

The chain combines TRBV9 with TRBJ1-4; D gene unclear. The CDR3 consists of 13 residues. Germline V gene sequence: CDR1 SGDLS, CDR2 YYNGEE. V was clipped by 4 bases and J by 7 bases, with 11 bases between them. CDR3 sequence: CASSLRIGEKLFF. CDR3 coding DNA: TGTGCCAGCAGCCTCAGAATTGGTGAAAAACTGTTTTTT.

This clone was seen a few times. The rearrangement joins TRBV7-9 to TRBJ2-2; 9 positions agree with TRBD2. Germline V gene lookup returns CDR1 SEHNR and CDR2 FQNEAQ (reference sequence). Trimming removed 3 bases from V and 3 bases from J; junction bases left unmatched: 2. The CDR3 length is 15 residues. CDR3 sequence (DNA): TGTGCCAGCAGCTTGAAGCGGGGGGACACCGGGGAGCTGTTTTTT. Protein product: CASSLKRGDTGELFF.

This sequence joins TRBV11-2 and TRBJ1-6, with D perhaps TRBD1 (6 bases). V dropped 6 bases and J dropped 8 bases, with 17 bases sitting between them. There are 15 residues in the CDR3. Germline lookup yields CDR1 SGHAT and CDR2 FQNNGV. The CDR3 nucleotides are TGTGCCAGCAGGTCCCCCGGGGGGGCCTATTCACCCCTCCACTTT. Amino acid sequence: CASRSPGGAYSPLHF.

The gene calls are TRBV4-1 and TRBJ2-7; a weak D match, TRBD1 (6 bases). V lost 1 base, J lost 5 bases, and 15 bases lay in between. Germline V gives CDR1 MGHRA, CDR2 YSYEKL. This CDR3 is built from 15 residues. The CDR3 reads CASSQAVGTSHEQYF. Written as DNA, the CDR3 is TGCGCCAGCAGCCAAGCGGTGGGGACAAGCCACGAGCAGTACTTC.

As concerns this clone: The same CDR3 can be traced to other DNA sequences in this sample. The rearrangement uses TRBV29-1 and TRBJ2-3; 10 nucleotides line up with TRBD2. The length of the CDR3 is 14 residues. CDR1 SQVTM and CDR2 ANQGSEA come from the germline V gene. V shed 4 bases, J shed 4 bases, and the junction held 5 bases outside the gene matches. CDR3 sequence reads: CSVGGLAGADTQYF. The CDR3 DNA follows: TGCAGCGTTGGAGGGCTAGCGGGAGCAGATACGCAGTATTTT.

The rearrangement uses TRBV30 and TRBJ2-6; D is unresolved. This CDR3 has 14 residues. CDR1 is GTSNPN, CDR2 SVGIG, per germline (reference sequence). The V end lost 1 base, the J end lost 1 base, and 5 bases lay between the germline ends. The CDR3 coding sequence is TGTGCCTGGAGTGAGGGATCTGGGGCCAACGTCCTGACTTTC. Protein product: CAWSEGSGANVLTF.

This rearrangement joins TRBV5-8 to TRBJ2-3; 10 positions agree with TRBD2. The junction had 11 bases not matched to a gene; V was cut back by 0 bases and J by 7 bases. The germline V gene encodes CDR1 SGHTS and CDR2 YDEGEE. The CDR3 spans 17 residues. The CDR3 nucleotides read TGTGCCAGCAGCTTGGTGACTAGCGGGCAATTACACTATACGCAGTATTTT. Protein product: CASSLVTSGQLHYTQYF.

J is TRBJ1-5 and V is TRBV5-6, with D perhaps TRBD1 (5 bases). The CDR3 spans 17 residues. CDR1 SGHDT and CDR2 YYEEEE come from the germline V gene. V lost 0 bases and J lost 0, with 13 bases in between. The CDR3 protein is CASSLVGRDPSNQPQHF. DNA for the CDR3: TGTGCCAGCAGCTTGGTAGGCAGGGATCCTAGCAATCAGCCCCAGCATTTT.

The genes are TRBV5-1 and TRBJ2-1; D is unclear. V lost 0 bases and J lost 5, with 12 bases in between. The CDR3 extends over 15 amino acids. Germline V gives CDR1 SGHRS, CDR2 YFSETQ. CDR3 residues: CASSLGASFDNEQFF. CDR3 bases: TGCGCCAGCAGCTTGGGGGCGTCCTTCGACAATGAGCAGTTCTTC. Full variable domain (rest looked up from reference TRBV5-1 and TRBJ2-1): KAGVTQTPRYLIKTRGQQVTLSCSPISGHRSVSWYQQTPGQGLQFLFEYFSETQRNKGNFPGRFSGRQFSNSRSEMNVSTLELGDSALYLCASSLGASFDNEQFFGPGTRLTVL.

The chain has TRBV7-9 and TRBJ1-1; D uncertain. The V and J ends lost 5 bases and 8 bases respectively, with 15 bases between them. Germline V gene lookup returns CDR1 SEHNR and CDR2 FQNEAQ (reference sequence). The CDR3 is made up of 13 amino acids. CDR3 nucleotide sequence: TGTGCCAGCAGCCCCCTGCCCCATCCGGAAGCTTTCTTT. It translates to CASSPLPHPEAFF.

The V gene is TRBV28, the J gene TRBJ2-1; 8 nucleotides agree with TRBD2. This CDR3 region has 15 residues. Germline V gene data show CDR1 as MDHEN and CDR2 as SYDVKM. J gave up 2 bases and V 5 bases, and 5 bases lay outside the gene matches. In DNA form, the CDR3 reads TGTGCCAGCAGTAGACTGACTAGCGCCTACAATGAGCAGTTCTTC. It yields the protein CASSRLTSAYNEQFF.